The 10 T cell receptor beta chains below all came from one sample that was sequenced in a study of OX40 agonist ivuxolimab in advanced cancers. Measured with immunoSEQ multiplex PCR; TCRdb has only the in-frame clones, and not every one. Of about 77,000 clones listed, more than 65% are singletons. The input for sequencing was CD4+ or CD8+ T cells sorted from blood, taken in a trial of the OX40 agonist ivuxolimab. The receptors derive from an adult with an advanced solid tumor such as melanoma, head and neck, liver or kidney cancer.

This chain connects TRBV14 to TRBJ2-5, with D uncertain. The J call could be wrong; TRBJ2-7 is a better fit for the DNA end. Germline CDR1 reads SGHDN; CDR2 reads FVKESK. This CDR3 spans 15 amino acids. This CDR3 is CASSQDGVLTYEQYF. The CDR3 DNA sequence: TGTGCCAGCAGCCAAGATGGGGTGCTGACTTACGAGCAGTACTTC.

V usage is TRBV5-4 and J usage is TRBJ1-1; 11 nucleotides agree with TRBD1. CDR1 and CDR2 (germline): SGHNT, YYREEE (reference sequence). This CDR3 spans 14 amino acids. V gave up 3 bases and J gave up 9 bases; unmatched junction bases: 7. The CDR3 loop reads CASSSGQGDLKAFF. In DNA, the CDR3 is TGTGCCAGCAGCTCGGGACAGGGGGACCTGAAAGCTTTCTTT.

J is TRBJ2-2 and V is TRBV11-3; D could derive from TRBD1 or TRBD2 (6 bases each). CDR1 and CDR2 from the germline V gene are SGHNT and YENEEA. There are 14 residues in the CDR3. Deletions cut 4 bases from V and 3 bases from J, with 9 bases between. The CDR3 coding sequence is TGTGCCAGCAGCTCGGGGGCCCACACCGGGGAGCTGTTTTTT. Amino acid sequence: CASSSGAHTGELFF.

This clone was seen once. The rearrangement links TRBV25-1 to TRBJ1-2; D remains ambiguous. CDR1 and CDR2 from the germline V gene are MGHDK and SYGVNS. Trimming removed 3 bases from V and 9 bases from J, with 14 bases in between. The CDR3 runs to 13 residues. The CDR3 reads CASSDPLIRRYTF. As DNA, the CDR3 is TGTGCCAGCAGTGATCCACTCATCAGGCGCTACACCTTC.

V and J are TRBV7-9 and TRBJ2-1; 8 bases fit TRBD2. The CDR3 is 15 residues long. The V gene end was trimmed by 6 bases and the J gene end by 0 bases; junction bases not matched to a gene: 4. Per the germline V gene, CDR1 is SEHNR and CDR2 is FQNEAQ (reference sequence). The CDR3 DNA follows: TGTGCCAGCAGTCGCAGCGGGAGCTCCTACAATGAGCAGTTCTTC. The encoded protein is CASSRSGSSYNEQFF.

The count of this clone is one. The rearrangement joins TRBV29-1 to TRBJ2-5; D is perhaps TRBD2 (6 bases). CDR1 and CDR2 (germline): SQVTM, ANQGSEA. This CDR3 contains 12 residues. The ends were cut back, 4 bases at V and 3 bases at J, with 9 bases in the middle. The CDR3 region has the DNA TGCAGCGTTGTCCCGGGAGAAGAGACCCAGTACTTC. Translated: CSVVPGEETQYF.

The rearrangement links TRBV12-5 to TRBJ2-2; possible D gene TRBD1, 6 bases. Looked up from germline, CDR1 is LGHNT and CDR2 is FRNRAP. There are 16 residues in the CDR3. V was clipped by 6 bases and J by 2 bases, with 16 bases between them. CDR3: CASGLIRTENTGELFF. CDR3 nucleotides: TGTGCTAGTGGCCTTATCCGGACAGAAAACACCGGGGAGCTGTTTTTT.

V and J are TRBV5-6 and TRBJ2-5; the D gene could be TRBD1 or TRBD2 (5 bases each). Trimming shortened V by 4 bases and J by 6 bases, and 19 bases separated the two germline ends. The CDR3 is made up of 15 amino acids. CDR1 and CDR2 from the germline V gene are SGHDT and YYEEEE. This CDR3 is CASSPGTGLGKTQYF. The CDR3 DNA sequence: TGTGCCAGCAGCCCAGGGACCGGTTTAGGGAAGACCCAGTACTTC. Using reference TRBV5-6 and TRBJ2-5 for the parts outside the CDR3, the full variable domain is DAGVTQSPTHLIKTRGQQVTLRCSPKSGHDTVSWYQQALGQGPQFIFQYYEEEERQRGNFPDRFSGHQFPNYSSELNVNALLLGDSALYLCASSPGTGLGKTQYFGPGTRLLVL.

This clone turned up a few times. This chain joins TRBV15 and TRBJ1-6, with 10 bases identical to TRBD1. Germline-derived CDR1 and CDR2 are LNHNV and YYDKDF (reference sequence). V lost 5 bases to trimming and J lost 8 bases; unmatched junction nucleotides: 6. This CDR3 contains 15 residues. The CDR3 DNA follows: TGTGCCACCAGCGGACCGGGACAGGGGTATTCACCCCTCCACTTT. Translating it yields CATSGPGQGYSPLHF.

V usage is TRBV5-4 and J usage is TRBJ2-1, with 13 bases lining up with TRBD2. The J segment lost 4 bases and the V segment lost 5 bases, leaving 6 bases of the junction unmatched. There are 16 residues in the CDR3. CDR1 is SGHNT and CDR2 is YYREEE in the germline V gene (reference sequence). In DNA, the CDR3 is TGTGCCAGCAGTTCTGGACTAGCGGGAGTTTACAATGAGCAGTTCTTC. It codes for CASSSGLAGVYNEQFF.